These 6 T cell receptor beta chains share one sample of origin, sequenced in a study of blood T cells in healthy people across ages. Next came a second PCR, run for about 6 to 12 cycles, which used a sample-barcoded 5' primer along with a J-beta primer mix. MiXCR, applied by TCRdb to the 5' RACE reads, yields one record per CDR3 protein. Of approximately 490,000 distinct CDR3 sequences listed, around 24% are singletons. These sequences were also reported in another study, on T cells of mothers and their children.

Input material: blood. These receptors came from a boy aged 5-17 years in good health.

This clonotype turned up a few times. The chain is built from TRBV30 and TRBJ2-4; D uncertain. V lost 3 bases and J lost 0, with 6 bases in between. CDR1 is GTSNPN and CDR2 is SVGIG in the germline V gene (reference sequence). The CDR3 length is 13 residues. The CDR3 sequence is CAWSRLAKNIQYF. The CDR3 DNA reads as TGTGCCTGGAGCCGACTAGCCAAAAACATTCAGTACTTC.

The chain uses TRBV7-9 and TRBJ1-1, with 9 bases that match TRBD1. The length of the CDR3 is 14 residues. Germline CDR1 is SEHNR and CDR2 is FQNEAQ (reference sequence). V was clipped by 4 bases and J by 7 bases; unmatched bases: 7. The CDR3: CASSWPGQGFEAFF. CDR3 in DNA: TGTGCCAGCAGCTGGCCGGGACAGGGATTTGAAGCTTTCTTT. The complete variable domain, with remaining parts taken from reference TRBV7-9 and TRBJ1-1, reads DTGVSQNPRHKITKRGQNVTFRCDPISEHNRLYWYRQTLGQGPEFLTYFQNEAQLEKSRLLSDRFSAERPKGSFSTLEIQRTEQGDSAMYLCASSWPGQGFEAFFGQGTRLTVV.

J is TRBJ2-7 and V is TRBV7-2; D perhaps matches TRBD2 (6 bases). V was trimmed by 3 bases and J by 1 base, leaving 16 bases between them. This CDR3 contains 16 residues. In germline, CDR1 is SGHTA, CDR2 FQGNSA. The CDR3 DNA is TGTGCCAGCAGCTTTGGGCGCGGGACCGAATCCTACGAGCAGTACTTC. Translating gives CASSFGRGTESYEQYF.

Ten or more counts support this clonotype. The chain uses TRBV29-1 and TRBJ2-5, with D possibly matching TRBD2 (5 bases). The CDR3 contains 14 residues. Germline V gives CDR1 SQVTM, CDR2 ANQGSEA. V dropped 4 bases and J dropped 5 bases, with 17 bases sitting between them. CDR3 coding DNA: TGCAGCGTTGCGGCGGGTCTAACTAGGGAGACCCAGTACTTC. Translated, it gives CSVAAGLTRETQYF.

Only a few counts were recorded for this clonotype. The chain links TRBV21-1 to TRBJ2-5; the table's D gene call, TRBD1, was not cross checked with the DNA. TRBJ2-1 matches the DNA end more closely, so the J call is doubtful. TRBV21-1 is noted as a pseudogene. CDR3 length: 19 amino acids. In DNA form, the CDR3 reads TGTGCCAGCAGCAAACCGAGACGACCGGGACAGGTAGCTTACAATGAGCAGTTCTTC. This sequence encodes CASSKPRRPGQVAYNEQFF.

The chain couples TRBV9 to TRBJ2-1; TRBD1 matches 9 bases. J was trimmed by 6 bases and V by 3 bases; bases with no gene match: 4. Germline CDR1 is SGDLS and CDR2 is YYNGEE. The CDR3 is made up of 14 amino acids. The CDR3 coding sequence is TGTGCCAGCAGCGGGGGACAGGGTTTCAATGAGCAGTTCTTC. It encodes CASSGGQGFNEQFF.